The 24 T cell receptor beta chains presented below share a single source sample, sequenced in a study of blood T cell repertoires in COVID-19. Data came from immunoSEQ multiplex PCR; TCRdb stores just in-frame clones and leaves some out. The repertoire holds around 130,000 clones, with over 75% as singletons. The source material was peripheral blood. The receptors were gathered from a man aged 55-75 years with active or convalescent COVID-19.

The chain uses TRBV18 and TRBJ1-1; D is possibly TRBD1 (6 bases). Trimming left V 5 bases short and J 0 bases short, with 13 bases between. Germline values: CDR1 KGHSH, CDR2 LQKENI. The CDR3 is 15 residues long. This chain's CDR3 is CASSSRTEMNTEAFF. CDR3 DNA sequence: TGTGCCAGCTCATCGCGGACAGAGATGAACACTGAAGCTTTCTTT.

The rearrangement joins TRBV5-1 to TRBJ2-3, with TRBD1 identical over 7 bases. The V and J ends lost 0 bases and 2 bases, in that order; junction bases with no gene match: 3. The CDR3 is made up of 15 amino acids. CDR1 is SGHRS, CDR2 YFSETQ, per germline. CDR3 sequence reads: CASSLEGGFTDTQYF. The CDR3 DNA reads TGCGCCAGCAGCTTGGAAGGGGGCTTCACAGATACGCAGTATTTT.

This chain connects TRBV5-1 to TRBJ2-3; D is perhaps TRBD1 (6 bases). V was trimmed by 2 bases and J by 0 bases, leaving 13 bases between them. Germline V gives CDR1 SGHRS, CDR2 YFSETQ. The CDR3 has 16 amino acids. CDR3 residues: CASSLGQSTSTDTQYF. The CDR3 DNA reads TGCGCCAGCAGCTTAGGACAGAGCACTAGCACAGATACGCAGTATTTT.

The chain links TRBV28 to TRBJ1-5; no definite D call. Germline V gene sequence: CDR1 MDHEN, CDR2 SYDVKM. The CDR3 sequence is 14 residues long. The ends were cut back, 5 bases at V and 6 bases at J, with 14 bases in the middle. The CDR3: CASSPYTGIQPQHF. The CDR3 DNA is TGTGCCAGCAGTCCGTATACGGGGATTCAGCCCCAGCATTTT.

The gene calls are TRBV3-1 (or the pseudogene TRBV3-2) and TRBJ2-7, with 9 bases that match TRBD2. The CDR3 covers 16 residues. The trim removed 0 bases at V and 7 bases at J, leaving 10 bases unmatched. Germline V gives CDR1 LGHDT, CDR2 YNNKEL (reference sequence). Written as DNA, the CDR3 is TGTGCCAGCAGCCAAGATGGAACTAGCGGGCGGGGTGAGCAGTACTTC. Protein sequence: CASSQDGTSGRGEQYF.

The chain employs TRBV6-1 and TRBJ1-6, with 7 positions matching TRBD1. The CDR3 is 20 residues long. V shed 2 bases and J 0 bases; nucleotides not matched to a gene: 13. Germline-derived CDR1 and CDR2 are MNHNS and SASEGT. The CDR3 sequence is CASSEKQGKGGSSYNSPLHF. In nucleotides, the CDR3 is TGTGCCAGCAGTGAAAAGCAGGGAAAAGGGGGCAGCTCCTATAATTCACCCCTCCACTTT.

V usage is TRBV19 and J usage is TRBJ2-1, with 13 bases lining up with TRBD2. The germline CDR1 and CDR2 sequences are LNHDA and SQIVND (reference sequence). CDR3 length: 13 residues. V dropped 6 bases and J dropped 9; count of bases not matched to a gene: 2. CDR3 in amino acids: CASRLAGGSEQFF. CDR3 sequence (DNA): TGTGCCAGTAGACTAGCGGGGGGGTCTGAGCAGTTCTTC.

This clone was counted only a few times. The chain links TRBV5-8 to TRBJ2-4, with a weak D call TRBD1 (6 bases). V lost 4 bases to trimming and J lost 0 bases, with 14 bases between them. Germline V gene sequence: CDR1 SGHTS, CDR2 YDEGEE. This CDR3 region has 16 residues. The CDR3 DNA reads TGTGCCAGCAGCCCCGGACAGAGACTAGCCAAAAACATTCAGTACTTC. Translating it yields CASSPGQRLAKNIQYF.

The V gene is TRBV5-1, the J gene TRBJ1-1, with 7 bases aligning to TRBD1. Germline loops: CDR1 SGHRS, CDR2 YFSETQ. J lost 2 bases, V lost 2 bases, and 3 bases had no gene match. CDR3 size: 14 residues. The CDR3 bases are TGCGCCAGCAGCTTTGGGGACAGTAACACTGAAGCTTTCTTT. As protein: CASSFGDSNTEAFF. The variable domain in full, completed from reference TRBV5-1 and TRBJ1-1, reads KAGVTQTPRYLIKTRGQQVTLSCSPISGHRSVSWYQQTPGQGLQFLFEYFSETQRNKGNFPGRFSGRQFSNSRSEMNVSTLELGDSALYLCASSFGDSNTEAFFGQGTRLTVV.

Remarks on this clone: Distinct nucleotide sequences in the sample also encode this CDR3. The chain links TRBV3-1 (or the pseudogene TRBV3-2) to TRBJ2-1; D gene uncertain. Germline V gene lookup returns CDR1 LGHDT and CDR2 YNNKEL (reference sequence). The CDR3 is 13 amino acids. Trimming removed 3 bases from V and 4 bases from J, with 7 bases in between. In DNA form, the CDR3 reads TGTGCCAGCAGCCAGGGCAGATACAATGAGCAGTTCTTC. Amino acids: CASSQGRYNEQFF.

In DNA form, the CDR3 reads TGTGCCAGCAGCCTTACATCGACTAGCGGGAGGGCCCCAGATACGCAGTATTTT. This sequence encodes CASSLTSTSGRAPDTQYF. V is TRBV7-6 and J is TRBJ2-3, with 14 bases aligning to TRBD2. J gave up 4 bases and V 5 bases, and 11 bases lay outside the gene matches. Per the germline V gene, CDR1 is SGHVS and CDR2 is FNYEAQ. This CDR3 contains 18 residues.

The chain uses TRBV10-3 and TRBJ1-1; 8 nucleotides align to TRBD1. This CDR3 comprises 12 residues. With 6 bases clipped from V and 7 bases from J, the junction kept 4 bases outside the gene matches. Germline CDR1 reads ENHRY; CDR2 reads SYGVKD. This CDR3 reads CAIRGTGGEAFF. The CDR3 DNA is TGTGCCATCAGGGGGACAGGTGGTGAAGCTTTCTTT.

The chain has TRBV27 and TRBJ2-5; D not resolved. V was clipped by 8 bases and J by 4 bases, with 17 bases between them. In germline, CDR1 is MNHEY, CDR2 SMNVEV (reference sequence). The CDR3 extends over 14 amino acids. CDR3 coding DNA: TGTGCCAGCGGCAAAACGGGTGATCGAGAGACCCAGTACTTC. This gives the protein CASGKTGDRETQYF.

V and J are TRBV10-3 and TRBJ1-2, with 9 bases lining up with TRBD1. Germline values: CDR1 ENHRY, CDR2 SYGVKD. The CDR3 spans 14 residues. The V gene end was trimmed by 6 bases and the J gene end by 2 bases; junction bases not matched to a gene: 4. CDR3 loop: CAIRTQGANYGYTF. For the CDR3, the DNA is TGTGCCATCAGGACACAGGGGGCCAACTATGGCTACACCTTC.

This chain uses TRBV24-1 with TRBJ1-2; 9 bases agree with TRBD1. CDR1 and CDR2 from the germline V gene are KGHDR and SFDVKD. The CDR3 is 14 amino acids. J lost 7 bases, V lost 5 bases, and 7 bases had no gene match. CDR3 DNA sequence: TGTGCCACCAGTGGGGACAGGGTCTCTGGTGGCTACACCTTC. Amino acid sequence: CATSGDRVSGGYTF.

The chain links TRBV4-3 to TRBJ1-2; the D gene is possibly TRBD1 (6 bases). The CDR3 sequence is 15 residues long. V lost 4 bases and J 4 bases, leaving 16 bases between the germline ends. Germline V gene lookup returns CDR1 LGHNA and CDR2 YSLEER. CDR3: CASSLHYQGSYGYTF. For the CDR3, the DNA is TGCGCCAGCAGCCTCCATTATCAGGGGAGCTATGGCTACACCTTC.

The CDR3 DNA reads TGTGCCAGCAGTGCGGGACAGACTTTGTCCTCCTACGAGCAGTACTTC. Protein sequence: CASSAGQTLSSYEQYF. The rearrangement uses TRBV6-1 and TRBJ2-7, with TRBD1 matching 7 bases. CDR1 is MNHNS, CDR2 SASEGT, per germline. The CDR3 covers 16 residues. V shed 4 bases, J shed 0 bases, and the junction held 9 bases outside the gene matches.

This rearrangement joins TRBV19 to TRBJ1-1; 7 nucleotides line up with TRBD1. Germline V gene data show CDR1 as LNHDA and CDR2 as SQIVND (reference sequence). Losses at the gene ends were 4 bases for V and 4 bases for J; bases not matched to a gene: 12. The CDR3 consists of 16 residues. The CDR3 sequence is CASSSAYRGWGTEAFF. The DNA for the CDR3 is TGTGCCAGTAGTAGCGCCTACAGGGGATGGGGCACTGAAGCTTTCTTT.

The CDR3 nucleotides read TGCAGCGTTGCCGTGGCAGGGGACTACGAGCAGTACTTC. This gives the protein CSVAVAGDYEQYF. V and J are TRBV29-1 and TRBJ2-7, with D perhaps TRBD1 (6 bases). Trimming took 4 bases from V and 3 from J, leaving 13 bases between them. CDR3 length: 13 amino acids. Germline CDR1 SQVTM, CDR2 ANQGSEA.

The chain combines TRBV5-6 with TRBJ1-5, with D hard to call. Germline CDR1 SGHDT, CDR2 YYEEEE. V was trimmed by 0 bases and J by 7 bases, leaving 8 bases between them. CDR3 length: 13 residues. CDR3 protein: CASSLGRRQPQHF. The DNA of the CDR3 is TGTGCCAGCAGCTTGGGACGGAGGCAGCCCCAGCATTTT.

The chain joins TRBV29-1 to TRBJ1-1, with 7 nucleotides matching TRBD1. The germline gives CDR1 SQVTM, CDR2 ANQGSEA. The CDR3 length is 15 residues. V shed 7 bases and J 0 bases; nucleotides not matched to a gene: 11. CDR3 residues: CSASGTAVMNTEAFF. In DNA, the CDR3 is TGCAGCGCCTCCGGGACAGCCGTCATGAACACTGAAGCTTTCTTT.

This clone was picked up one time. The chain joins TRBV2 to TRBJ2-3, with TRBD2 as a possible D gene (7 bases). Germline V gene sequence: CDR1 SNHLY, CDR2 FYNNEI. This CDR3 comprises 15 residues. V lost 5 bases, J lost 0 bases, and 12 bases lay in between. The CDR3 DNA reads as TGTGCCAGCAGTTTGGGGGGGCTCAGCACAGATACGCAGTATTTT. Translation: CASSLGGLSTDTQYF.

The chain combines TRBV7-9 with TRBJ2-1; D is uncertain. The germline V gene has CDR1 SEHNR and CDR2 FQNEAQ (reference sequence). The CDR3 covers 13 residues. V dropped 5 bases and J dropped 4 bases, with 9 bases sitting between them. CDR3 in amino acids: CASSLVAYNEQFF. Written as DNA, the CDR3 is TGTGCCAGCAGCCTCGTGGCTTACAATGAGCAGTTCTTC.

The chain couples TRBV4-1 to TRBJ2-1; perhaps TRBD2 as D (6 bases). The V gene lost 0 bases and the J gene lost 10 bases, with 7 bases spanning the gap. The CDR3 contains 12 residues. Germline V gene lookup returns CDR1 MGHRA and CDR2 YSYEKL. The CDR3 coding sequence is TGCGCCAGCAGCCAAGAAAGCGGGGAGCAGTTCTTC. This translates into CASSQESGEQFF.